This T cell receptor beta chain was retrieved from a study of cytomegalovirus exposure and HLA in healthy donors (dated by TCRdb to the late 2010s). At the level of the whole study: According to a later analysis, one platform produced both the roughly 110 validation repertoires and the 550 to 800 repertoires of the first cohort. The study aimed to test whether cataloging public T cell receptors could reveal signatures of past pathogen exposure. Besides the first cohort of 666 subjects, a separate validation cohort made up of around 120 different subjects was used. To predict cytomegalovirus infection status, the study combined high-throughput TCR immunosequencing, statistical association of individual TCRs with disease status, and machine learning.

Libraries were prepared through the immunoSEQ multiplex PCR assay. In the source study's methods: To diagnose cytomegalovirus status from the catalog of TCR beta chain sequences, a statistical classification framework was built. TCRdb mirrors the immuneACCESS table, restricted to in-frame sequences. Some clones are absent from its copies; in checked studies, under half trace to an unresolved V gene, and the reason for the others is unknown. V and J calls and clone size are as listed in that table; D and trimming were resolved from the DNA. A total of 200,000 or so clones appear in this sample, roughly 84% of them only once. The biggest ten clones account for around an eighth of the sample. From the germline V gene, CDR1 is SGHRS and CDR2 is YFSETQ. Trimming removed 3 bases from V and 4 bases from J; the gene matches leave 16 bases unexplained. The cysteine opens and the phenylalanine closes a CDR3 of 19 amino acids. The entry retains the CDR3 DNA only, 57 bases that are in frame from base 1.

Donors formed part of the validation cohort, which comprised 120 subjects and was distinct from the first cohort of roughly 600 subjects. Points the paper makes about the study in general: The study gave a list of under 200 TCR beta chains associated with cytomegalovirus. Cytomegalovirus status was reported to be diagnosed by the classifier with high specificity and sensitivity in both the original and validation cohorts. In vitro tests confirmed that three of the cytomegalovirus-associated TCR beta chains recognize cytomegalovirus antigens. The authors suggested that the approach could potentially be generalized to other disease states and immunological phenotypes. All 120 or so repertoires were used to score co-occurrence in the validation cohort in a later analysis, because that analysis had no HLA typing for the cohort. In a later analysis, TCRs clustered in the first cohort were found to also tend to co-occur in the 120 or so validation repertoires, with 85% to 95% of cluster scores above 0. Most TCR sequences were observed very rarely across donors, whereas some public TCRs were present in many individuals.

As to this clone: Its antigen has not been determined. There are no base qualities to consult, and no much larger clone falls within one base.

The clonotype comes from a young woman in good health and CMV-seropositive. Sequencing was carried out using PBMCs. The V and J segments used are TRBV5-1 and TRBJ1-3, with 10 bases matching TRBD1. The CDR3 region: CASSSGRDRTGGSGNTIYF. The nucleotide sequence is TGCGCCAGCAGCTCGGGCAGGGATCGGACAGGGGGTTCCGGAAACACCATATATTTT.